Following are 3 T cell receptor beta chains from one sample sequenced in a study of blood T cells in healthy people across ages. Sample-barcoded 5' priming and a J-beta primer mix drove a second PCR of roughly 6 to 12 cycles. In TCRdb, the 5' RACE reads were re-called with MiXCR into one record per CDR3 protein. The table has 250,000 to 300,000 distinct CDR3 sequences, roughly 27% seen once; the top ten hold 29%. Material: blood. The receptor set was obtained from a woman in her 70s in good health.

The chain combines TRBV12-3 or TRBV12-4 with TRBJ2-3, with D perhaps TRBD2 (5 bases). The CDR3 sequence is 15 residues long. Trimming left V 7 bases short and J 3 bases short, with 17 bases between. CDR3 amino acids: CASNPTLSGTDTQYF. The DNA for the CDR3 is TGTGCCAGCAACCCGACGCTCTCGGGGACAGATACGCAGTATTTT.

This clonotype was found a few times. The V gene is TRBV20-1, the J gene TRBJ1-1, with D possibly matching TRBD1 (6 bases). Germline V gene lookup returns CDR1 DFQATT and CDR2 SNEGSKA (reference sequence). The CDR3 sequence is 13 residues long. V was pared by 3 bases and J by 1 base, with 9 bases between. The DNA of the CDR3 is TGCAGTGCTAGGGGACACCAGAACACTGAAGCTTTCTTT. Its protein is CSARGHQNTEAFF.

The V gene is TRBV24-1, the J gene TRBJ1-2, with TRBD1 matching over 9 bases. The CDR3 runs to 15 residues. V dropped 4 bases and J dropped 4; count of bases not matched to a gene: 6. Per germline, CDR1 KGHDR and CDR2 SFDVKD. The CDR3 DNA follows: TGTGCCACCAGTGACACCCGACAGGGGGTCTATGGCTACACCTTC. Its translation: CATSDTRQGVYGYTF.